This T cell receptor beta chain was found in a study of tumor-infiltrating lymphocytes in primary liver carcinoma. Study in general: Sample yields, roughly 3.5 to 7.13 million productive TCRbeta reads, were similar across the tissue types.

The roughly 17-31 mg bulk tissue piece was not sorted before simultaneous RNA and DNA extraction. Every patient had chronic HBV infection and was treatment-naive. As to this clonotype: What it binds is not known.

Making TCR beta cDNA involved 400 to 600 ng total RNA and a constant-region primer. Modified slightly, ARM-PCR produced TCR beta libraries over three nested multiplex PCR rounds. Each CDR3 protein gets one entry after TCRdb re-called the multiplex PCR reads with MiXCR. This sample has under 150,000 distinct CDR3 sequences, with about two thirds found just once. Study outcomes and limitations: The study found a significantly higher top-250-clone fraction in tumors than in blood (p = 0.039).

Sequencing was done on a sample of tumor-adjacent normal liver tissue. The origin of this receptor is an older woman with primary liver carcinoma and hepatitis B virus infection.

The CDR3 loop is CASSFPRQGLGQYF. The CDR3, as DNA: TGTGCCAGCAGTTTCCCGAGACAGGGTCTCGGGCAGTACTTC. The J gene is TRBJ2-7, the V gene TRBV28, with 7 bases that match TRBD1. This CDR3 is 14 amino acids long. Trimming took 3 bases from V and 9 from J; bases not matched to a gene: 11. CDR1 is MDHEN, CDR2 SYDVKM, per germline.